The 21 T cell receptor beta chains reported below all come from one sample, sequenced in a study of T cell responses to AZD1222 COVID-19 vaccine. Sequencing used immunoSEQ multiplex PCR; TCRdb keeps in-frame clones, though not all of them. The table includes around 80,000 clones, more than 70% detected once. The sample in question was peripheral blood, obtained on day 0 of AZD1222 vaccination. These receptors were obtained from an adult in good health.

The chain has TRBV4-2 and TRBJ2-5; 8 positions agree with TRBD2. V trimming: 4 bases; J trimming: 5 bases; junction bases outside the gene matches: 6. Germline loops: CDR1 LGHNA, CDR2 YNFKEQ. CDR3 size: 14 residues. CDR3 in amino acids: CASSPGTRGETQYF. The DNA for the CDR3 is TGTGCCAGCAGCCCCGGGACTAGGGGGGAGACCCAGTACTTC.

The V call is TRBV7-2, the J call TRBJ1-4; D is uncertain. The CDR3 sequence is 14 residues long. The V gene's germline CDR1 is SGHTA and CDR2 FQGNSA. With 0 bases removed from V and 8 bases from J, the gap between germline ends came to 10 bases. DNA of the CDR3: TGTGCCAGCAGCTTAGCAGGGCCCGGAGAAAAACTGTTTTTT. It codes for CASSLAGPGEKLFF.

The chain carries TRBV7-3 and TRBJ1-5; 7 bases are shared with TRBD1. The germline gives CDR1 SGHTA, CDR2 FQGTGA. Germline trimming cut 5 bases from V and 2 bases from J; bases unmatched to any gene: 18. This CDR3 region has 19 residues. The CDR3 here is CASSQAETTGEDCNQPQHF. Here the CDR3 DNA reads TGTGCCAGCAGCCAGGCCGAGACAACAGGGGAGGATTGCAATCAGCCCCAGCATTTT.

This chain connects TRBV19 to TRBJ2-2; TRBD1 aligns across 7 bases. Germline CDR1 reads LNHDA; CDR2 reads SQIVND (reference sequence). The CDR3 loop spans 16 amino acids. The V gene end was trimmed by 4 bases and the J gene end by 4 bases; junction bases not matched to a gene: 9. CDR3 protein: CASSKWLGQSTGELFF. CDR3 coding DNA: TGTGCCAGTAGTAAGTGGTTGGGACAGAGCACCGGGGAGCTGTTTTTT. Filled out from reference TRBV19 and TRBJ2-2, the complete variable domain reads DGGITQSPKYLFRKEGQNVTLSCEQNLNHDAMYWYRQDPGQGLRLIYYSQIVNDFQKGDIAEGYSVSREKKESFPLTVTSAQKNPTAFYLCASSKWLGQSTGELFFGEGSRLTVL.

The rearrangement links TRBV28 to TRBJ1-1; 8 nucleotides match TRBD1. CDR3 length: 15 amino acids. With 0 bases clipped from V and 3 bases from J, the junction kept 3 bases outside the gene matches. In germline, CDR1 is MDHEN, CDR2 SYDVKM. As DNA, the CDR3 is TGTGCCAGCAGTTTATGGCAGGACAGGGACACTGAAGCTTTCTTT. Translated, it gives CASSLWQDRDTEAFF.

The CDR3 reads CASSLSGVGTDTQYF. CDR3 nucleotides: TGCGCCAGCAGCTTGTCGGGAGTAGGGACAGATACGCAGTATTTT. The genes are TRBV5-1 and TRBJ2-3; D may be TRBD2 (6 bases). Deletions cut 1 base from V and 3 bases from J, with 12 bases between. In germline, CDR1 is SGHRS, CDR2 YFSETQ. There are 15 residues in the CDR3. Complete variable domain (other parts from reference TRBV5-1 and TRBJ2-3): KAGVTQTPRYLIKTRGQQVTLSCSPISGHRSVSWYQQTPGQGLQFLFEYFSETQRNKGNFPGRFSGRQFSNSRSEMNVSTLELGDSALYLCASSLSGVGTDTQYFGPGTRLTVL.

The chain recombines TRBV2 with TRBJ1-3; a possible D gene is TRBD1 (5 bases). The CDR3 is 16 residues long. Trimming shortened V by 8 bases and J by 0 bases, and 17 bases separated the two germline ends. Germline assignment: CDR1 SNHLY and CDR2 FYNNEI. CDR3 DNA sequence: TGTGCCAGCGGTAGGCCCTACAGGTCCTCTGGAAACACCATATATTTT. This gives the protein CASGRPYRSSGNTIYF.

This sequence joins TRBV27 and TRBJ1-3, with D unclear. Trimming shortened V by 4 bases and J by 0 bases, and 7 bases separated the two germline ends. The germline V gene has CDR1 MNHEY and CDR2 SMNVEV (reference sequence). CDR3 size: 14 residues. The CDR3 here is CASSSRSSGNTIYF. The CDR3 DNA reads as TGTGCCAGCAGTTCGAGGAGCTCTGGAAACACCATATATTTT.

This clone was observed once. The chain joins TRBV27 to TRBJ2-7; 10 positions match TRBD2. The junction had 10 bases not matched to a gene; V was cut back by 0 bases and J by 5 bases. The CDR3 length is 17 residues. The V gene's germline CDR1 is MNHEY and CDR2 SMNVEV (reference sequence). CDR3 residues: CASSLSGWASGRHEQYF. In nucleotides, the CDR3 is TGTGCCAGCAGTTTATCCGGTTGGGCTAGCGGGAGACACGAGCAGTACTTC.

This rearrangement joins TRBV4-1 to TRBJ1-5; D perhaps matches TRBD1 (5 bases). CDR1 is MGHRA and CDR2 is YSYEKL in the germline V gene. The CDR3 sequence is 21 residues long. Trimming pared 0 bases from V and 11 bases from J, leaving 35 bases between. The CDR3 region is CASSQEGVGARIRSPPRTQHF. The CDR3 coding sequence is TGCGCCAGCAGCCAAGAAGGAGTTGGGGCAAGGATCAGGTCGCCCCCTAGGACCCAGCATTTT.

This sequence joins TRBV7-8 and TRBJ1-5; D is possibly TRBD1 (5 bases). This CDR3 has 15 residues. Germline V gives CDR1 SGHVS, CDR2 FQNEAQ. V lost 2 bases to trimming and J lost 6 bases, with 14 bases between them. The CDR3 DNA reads TGTGCCAGCAGCTTATCCGTGTCGGGGGGTCAGCCCCAGCATTTT. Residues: CASSLSVSGGQPQHF.

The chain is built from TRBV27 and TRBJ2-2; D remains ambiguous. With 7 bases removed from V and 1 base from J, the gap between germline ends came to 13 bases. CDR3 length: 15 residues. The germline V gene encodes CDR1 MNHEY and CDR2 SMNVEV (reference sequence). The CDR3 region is CASNFRSGNTGELFF. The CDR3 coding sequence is TGTGCCAGCAACTTCAGGTCCGGGAACACCGGGGAGCTGTTTTTT.

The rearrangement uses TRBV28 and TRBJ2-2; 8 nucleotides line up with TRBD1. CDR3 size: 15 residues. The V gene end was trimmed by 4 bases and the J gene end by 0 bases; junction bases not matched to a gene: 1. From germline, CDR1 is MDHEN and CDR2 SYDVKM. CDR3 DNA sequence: TGTGCCAGCAGTTCAGGGGGCGCGAACACCGGGGAGCTGTTTTTT. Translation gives CASSSGGANTGELFF.

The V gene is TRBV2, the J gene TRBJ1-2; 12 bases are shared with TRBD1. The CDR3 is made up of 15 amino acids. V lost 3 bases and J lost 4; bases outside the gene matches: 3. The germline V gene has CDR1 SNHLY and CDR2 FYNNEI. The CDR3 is CASSEGQGASYGYTF. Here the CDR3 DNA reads TGTGCCAGCAGTGAGGGACAGGGGGCTAGCTATGGCTACACCTTC.

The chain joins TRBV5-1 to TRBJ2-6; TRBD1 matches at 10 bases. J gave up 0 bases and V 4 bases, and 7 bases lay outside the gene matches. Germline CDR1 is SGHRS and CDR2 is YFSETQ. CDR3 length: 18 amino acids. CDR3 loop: CASSRRDRGTSGANVLTF. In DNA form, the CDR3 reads TGCGCCAGCAGCCGTCGGGACAGGGGAACCTCTGGGGCCAACGTCCTGACTTTC.

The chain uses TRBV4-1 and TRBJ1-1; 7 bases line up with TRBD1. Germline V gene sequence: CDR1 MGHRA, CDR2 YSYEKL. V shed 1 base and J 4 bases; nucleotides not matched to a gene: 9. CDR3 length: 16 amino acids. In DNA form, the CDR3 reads TGCGCCAGCAGCCAAGTTCTCCGACAGGGCGTCACTGAAGCTTTCTTT. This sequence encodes CASSQVLRQGVTEAFF.

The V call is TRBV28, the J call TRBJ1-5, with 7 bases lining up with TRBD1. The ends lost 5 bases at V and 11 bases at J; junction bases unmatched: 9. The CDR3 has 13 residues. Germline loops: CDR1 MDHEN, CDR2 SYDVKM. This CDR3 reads CASSGDSLWAQHF. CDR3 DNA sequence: TGTGCCAGCAGTGGGGACAGCCTCTGGGCCCAGCATTTT.

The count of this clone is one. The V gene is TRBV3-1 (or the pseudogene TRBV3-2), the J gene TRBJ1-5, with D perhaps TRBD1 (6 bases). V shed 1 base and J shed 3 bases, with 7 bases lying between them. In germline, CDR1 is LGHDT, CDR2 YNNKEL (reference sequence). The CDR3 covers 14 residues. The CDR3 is CASSQGQANQPQHF. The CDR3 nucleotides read TGTGCCAGCAGCCAAGGACAGGCCAATCAGCCCCAGCATTTT.

The CDR3 region is CASSRGSSTDTQYF. CDR3 in DNA: TGTGCCAGCAGCCGGGGATCAAGCACAGATACGCAGTATTTT. This chain connects TRBV5-8 to TRBJ2-3; tentative D call: TRBD2 (5 bases). Trimming took 4 bases from V and 0 from J, leaving 9 bases between them. The CDR3 runs to 14 residues. Germline CDR1 reads SGHTS; CDR2 reads YDEGEE. Based on the CDR3 plus reference TRBV5-8 and TRBJ2-3, the full variable domain is EAGVTQSPTHLIKTRGQQATLRCSPISGHTSVYWYQQALGLGLQFLLWYDEGEERNRGNFPPRFSGRQFPNYSSELNVNALELEDSALYLCASSRGSSTDTQYFGPGTRLTVL.

CDR3 bases: TGTGCCTGGACCCAGGGGGTGGGGGCAGGCTACACCTTC. Encoded protein: CAWTQGVGAGYTF. The chain joins TRBV30 to TRBJ1-2; TRBD1 agrees at 7 bases. The CDR3 spans 13 residues. The trim removed 4 bases at V and 8 bases at J, leaving 10 bases unmatched. CDR1 is GTSNPN, CDR2 SVGIG, per germline (reference sequence).

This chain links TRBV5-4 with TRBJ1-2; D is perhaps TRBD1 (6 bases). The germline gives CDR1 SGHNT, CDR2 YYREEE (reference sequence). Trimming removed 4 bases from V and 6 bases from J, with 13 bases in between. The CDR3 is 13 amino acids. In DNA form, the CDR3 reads TGTGCCAGCAGCGGGACAAGCGCAGATGGCTACACCTTC. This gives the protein CASSGTSADGYTF.